A single sample is the source of the 20 T cell receptor beta chains below, sequenced in a study of blood T cells in healthy people across ages. Sample-barcoded 5' priming and a J-beta primer mix drove a second PCR of about 6 to 12 cycles. TCRdb processed the 5' RACE reads anew with MiXCR; each CDR3 protein has one entry. The sample records about 1.4 million distinct CDR3 sequences, approximately 60% being singletons. Sequencing was done on a sample of blood. These receptors all stem from a man aged 18-30 years in good health.

This sequence joins TRBV7-8 and TRBJ1-6; 9 bases fit TRBD1. The length of the CDR3 is 15 residues. V lost 5 bases, J lost 9 bases, and 8 bases stayed unmatched. Germline CDR1 SGHVS, CDR2 FQNEAQ. CDR3 bases: TGTGCCAGCAGCACGGGACAGGGATTCCGTTCACCCCTCCACTTT. This sequence encodes CASSTGQGFRSPLHF. Full variable domain (remainder filled in from reference TRBV7-8 and TRBJ1-6): GAGVSQSPRYKVAKRGQDVALRCDPISGHVSLFWYQQALGQGPEFLTYFQNEAQLDKSGLPSDRFFAERPEGSVSTLKIQRTQQEDSAVYLCASSTGQGFRSPLHFGNGTRLTVT.

The chain joins TRBV5-1 to TRBJ2-7, with a weak D call TRBD1 (5 bases). Trimming pared 3 bases from V and 1 base from J, leaving 17 bases between. Germline CDR1 is SGHRS and CDR2 is YFSETQ. CDR3 size: 16 residues. The CDR3 bases are TGCGCCAGCAGCTCCGCTACCATTACAGGTTCCTACGAGCAGTACTTC. Its translation is CASSSATITGSYEQYF. The full variable domain, in which reference TRBV5-1 and TRBJ2-7 provide the parts outside the CDR3, is KAGVTQTPRYLIKTRGQQVTLSCSPISGHRSVSWYQQTPGQGLQFLFEYFSETQRNKGNFPGRFSGRQFSNSRSEMNVSTLELGDSALYLCASSSATITGSYEQYFGPGTRLTVT.

This chain uses TRBV14 with TRBJ2-3; D may be TRBD2 (6 bases). The V end lost 4 bases, the J end lost 0 bases, and 14 bases lay between the germline ends. Germline lookup yields CDR1 SGHDN and CDR2 FVKESK. The length of the CDR3 is 16 residues. CDR3 protein: CASSPKLALSTDTQYF. The CDR3, as DNA: TGTGCCAGCAGCCCGAAGCTAGCGCTCAGCACAGATACGCAGTATTTT.

The chain is built from TRBV28 and TRBJ2-3; no definite D call. Between the trimmed V and J ends, which lost 6 bases and 2 bases, there was a span of 12 bases. The CDR3 totals 14 residues. Germline values: CDR1 MDHEN, CDR2 SYDVKM. The CDR3 loop is CASRSHSPTDTQYF. The CDR3 DNA sequence: TGTGCCAGCAGATCTCATAGCCCCACAGATACGCAGTATTTT.

This clonotype was found a few times. V usage is TRBV11-1 and J usage is TRBJ2-7, with TRBD2 as a possible D gene (6 bases). Germline loops: CDR1 SGHAT, CDR2 FQDESV (reference sequence). The CDR3 runs to 12 residues. Trimming pared 1 base from V and 9 bases from J, leaving 10 bases between. DNA of the CDR3: TGTGCCAGCAGCTTAGGGGGACTCCCGCAGTACTTC. It is translated as CASSLGGLPQYF.

This sequence joins TRBV10-3 and TRBJ2-1, with D possibly being TRBD1 or TRBD2 (5 bases each). CDR3 length: 13 amino acids. Between the trimmed V and J ends, which lost 3 bases and 13 bases, there was a span of 16 bases. The germline V gene has CDR1 ENHRY and CDR2 SYGVKD. CDR3 DNA sequence: TGTGCCATCAGTGACGACGTTGGGACGGTACAGTTCTTC. Translating gives CAISDDVGTVQFF.

The V gene is TRBV4-1, the J gene TRBJ2-5; 7 nucleotides match TRBD2. The J segment lost 0 bases and the V segment lost 4 bases, leaving 11 bases of the junction unmatched. The germline CDR1 and CDR2 sequences are MGHRA and YSYEKL. The CDR3 totals 17 residues. The DNA for the CDR3 is TGCGCCAGCAGCCCACGAACGACTAGCCCGTACCAAGAGACCCAGTACTTC. Translated: CASSPRTTSPYQETQYF.

V usage is TRBV20-1 and J usage is TRBJ2-1; D is perhaps TRBD1 (6 bases). The length of the CDR3 is 12 residues. The germline V and J ends were trimmed by 3 bases and 9 bases, with 12 bases remaining between them. The V gene's germline CDR1 is DFQATT and CDR2 SNEGSKA (reference sequence). DNA for the CDR3: TGCAGTGCTAGTCCTAGGGGGACTGAGCAGTTCTTC. It encodes CSASPRGTEQFF.

The V gene is TRBV20-1, the J gene TRBJ2-7; 8 nucleotides align to TRBD2. The CDR3 extends over 11 amino acids. Germline V CDR1 and CDR2: DFQATT, SNEGSKA (reference sequence). V dropped 7 bases and J dropped 3; count of bases not matched to a gene: 2. The CDR3 protein is CSEAGDYEQYF. CDR3 sequence (DNA): TGCAGTGAAGCGGGGGACTACGAGCAGTACTTC.

The chain links TRBV5-1 to TRBJ2-1; 12 nucleotides agree with TRBD2. J gave up 5 bases and V 4 bases, and 7 bases lay outside the gene matches. From germline, CDR1 is SGHRS and CDR2 YFSETQ. The CDR3 totals 16 residues. This CDR3 is CASSLGLAGGHNEQFF. CDR3 bases: TGCGCCAGCAGCCTGGGGCTAGCGGGGGGGCACAATGAGCAGTTCTTC.

Comment on this clonotype: A read error may explain this, as a much larger clone is one base away. The chain joins TRBV28 to TRBJ2-7, with D perhaps matching TRBD1 or TRBD2 (5 bases each). The V end was cut by 5 bases, the J end by 3 bases, with 8 bases between. Germline V CDR1 and CDR2: MDHEN, SYDVKM. This CDR3 comprises 12 residues. CDR3 in amino acids: CASSKRGYEQYF. DNA of the CDR3: TGTGCCAGCAGTAAGAGGGGCTACGAGCAGTACTTC.

This clonotype has more than one count but fewer than ten. The chain carries TRBV7-9 and TRBJ2-1; perhaps TRBD1 as D (5 bases). Germline V CDR1 and CDR2: SEHNR, FQNEAQ (reference sequence). The CDR3 runs to 11 residues. Trimming took 8 bases from V and 7 from J, leaving 9 bases between them. This CDR3 is CASLTENEQFF. CDR3 nucleotides: TGTGCCAGCTTGACAGAGAATGAGCAGTTCTTC.

CDR3 loop: CASSYSRLAGISGANVLTF. CDR3 DNA: TGTGCCAGCAGTTACTCGAGGCTAGCGGGAATCTCTGGGGCCAACGTCCTGACTTTC. The chain recombines TRBV6-6 with TRBJ2-6; 9 bases are shared with TRBD2. Germline V gives CDR1 MNHNY, CDR2 SVGAGI (reference sequence). The CDR3 has 19 residues. J lost 0 bases, V lost 0 bases, and 6 bases had no gene match.

The chain joins TRBV5-1 to TRBJ2-1; tentatively, D is TRBD1 (6 bases). Trimming cost V 6 bases and J 9 bases, with 19 bases left between them. Germline V gives CDR1 SGHRS, CDR2 YFSETQ. The CDR3 sequence is 14 residues long. DNA of the CDR3: TGCGCCAGCAACCGGGACACCTCCTTGGGTGAGCAGTTCTTC. The encoded protein is CASNRDTSLGEQFF.

This rearrangement joins TRBV28 to TRBJ2-5; 9 positions match TRBD2. The CDR3 loop spans 16 amino acids. The V gene end was trimmed by 3 bases and the J gene end by 0 bases; junction bases not matched to a gene: 5. In germline, CDR1 is MDHEN, CDR2 SYDVKM. CDR3: CASSLGTSLYQETQYF. The CDR3 DNA is TGTGCCAGCAGTTTGGGGACTAGCCTGTACCAAGAGACCCAGTACTTC.

The chain recombines TRBV20-1 with TRBJ1-2; D is possibly TRBD1 (6 bases). Germline V gene lookup returns CDR1 DFQATT and CDR2 SNEGSKA (reference sequence). The V and J ends lost 5 bases and 0 bases respectively, with 10 bases between them. The length of the CDR3 is 13 residues. The CDR3 coding sequence is TGCAGTGCTGGGGGGGCAGCTAACTATGGCTACACCTTC. This gives the protein CSAGGAANYGYTF.

This clonotype was picked up a small number of times. This chain links TRBV4-2 with TRBJ2-1, with no clear D. CDR1 LGHNA and CDR2 YNFKEQ come from the germline V gene. The CDR3 loop spans 18 amino acids. V lost 2 bases, J lost 7 bases, and 24 bases lay in between. CDR3 sequence reads: CASSQSTKGPLWSNEQFF. The CDR3 bases are TGTGCCAGCAGCCAAAGTACCAAAGGGCCGCTTTGGAGTAATGAGCAGTTCTTC.

The chain employs TRBV12-3 or TRBV12-4 and TRBJ2-4; the D is unclear. The J call is uncertain, as TRBJ2-7 better fits the DNA end. The CDR3 runs to 12 residues. As DNA, the CDR3 is TGTGCCAGCAGTAACTCCAACTACGAGCAGTACTTC. Encoded protein: CASSNSNYEQYF.

The J gene is TRBJ2-7, the V gene TRBV20-1; no firm D call. The germline V gene encodes CDR1 DFQATT and CDR2 SNEGSKA (reference sequence). The CDR3 consists of 13 residues. V lost 2 bases, J lost 3 bases, and 11 bases lay in between. CDR3 protein: CSARSPENYEQYF. CDR3 coding DNA: TGCAGTGCTAGATCCCCGGAAAACTACGAGCAGTACTTC.

This clonotype was seen a few times. The rearrangement links TRBV12-3 or TRBV12-4 to TRBJ2-3; unclear D gene. V was shortened by 2 bases and J by 1 base, with 7 bases between the two germline ends. There are 14 residues in the CDR3. CDR3 nucleotides: TGTGCCAGCAGTTTATGGCAGGGCACAGATACGCAGTATTTT. It translates to CASSLWQGTDTQYF.